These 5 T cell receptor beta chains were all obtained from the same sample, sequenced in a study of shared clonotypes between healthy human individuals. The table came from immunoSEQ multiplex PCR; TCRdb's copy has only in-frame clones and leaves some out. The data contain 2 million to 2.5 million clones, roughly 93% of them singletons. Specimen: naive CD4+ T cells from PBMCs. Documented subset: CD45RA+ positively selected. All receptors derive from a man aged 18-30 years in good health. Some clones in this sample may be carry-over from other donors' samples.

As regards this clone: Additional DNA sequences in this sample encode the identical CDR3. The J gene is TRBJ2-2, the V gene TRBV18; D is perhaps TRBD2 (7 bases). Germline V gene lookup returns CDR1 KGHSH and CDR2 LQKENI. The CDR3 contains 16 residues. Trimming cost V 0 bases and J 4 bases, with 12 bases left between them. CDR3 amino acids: CASSPPGGRSTGELFF. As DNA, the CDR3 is TGTGCCAGCTCACCACCGGGGGGGCGCAGCACCGGGGAGCTGTTTTTT. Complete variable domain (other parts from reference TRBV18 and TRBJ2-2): NAGVMQNPRHLVRRRGQEARLRCSPMKGHSHVYWYRQLPEEGLKFMVYLQKENIIDESGMPKERFSAEFPKEGPSILRIQQVVRGDSAAYFCASSPPGGRSTGELFFGEGSRLTVL.

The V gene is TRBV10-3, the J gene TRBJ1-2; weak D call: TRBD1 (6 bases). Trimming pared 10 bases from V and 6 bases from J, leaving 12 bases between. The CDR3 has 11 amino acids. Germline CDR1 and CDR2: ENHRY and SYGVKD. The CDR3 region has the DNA TGTGCCACTACAGGGTTGGATGGCTACACCTTC. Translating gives CATTGLDGYTF.

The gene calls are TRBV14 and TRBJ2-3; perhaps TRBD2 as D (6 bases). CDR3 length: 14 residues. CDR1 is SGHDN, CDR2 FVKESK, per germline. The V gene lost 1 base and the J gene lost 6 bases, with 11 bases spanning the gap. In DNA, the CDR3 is TGTGCCAGCAGCCAAGTGCGGGATAGGGATACGCAGTATTTT. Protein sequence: CASSQVRDRDTQYF.

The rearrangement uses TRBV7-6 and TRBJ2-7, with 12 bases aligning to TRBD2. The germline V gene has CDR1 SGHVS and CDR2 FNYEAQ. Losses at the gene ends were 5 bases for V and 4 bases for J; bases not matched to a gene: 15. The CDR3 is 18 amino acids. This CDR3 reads CASSPIPPSGRAEYEQYF. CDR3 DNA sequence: TGTGCCAGCAGCCCAATACCCCCTAGCGGGAGGGCCGAGTACGAGCAGTACTTC. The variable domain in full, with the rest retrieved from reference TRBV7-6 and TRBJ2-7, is GAGVSQSPRYKVTKRGQDVALRCDPISGHVSLYWYRQALGQGPEFLTYFNYEAQQDKSGLPNDRFSAERPEGSISTLTIQRTEQRDSAMYRCASSPIPPSGRAEYEQYFGPGTRLTVT.

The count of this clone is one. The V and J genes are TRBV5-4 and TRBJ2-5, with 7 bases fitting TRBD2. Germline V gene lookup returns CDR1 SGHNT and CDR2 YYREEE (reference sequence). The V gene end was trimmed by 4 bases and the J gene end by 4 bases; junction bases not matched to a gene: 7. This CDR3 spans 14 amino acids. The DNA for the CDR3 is TGTGCCAGCAGCCCCCGGACTAGTGCAGAGACCCAGTACTTC. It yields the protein CASSPRTSAETQYF.